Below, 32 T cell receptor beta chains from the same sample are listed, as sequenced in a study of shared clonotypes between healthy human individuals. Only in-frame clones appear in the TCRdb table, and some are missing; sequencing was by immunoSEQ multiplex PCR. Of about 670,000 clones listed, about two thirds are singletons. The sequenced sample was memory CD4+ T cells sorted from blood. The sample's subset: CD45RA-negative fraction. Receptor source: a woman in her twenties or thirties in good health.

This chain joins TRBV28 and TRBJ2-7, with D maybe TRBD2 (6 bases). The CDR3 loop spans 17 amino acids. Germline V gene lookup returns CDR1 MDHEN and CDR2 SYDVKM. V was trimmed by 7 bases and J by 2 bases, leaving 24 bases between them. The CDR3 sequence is CASTTLRLQRATYEQYF. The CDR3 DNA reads TGTGCCAGCACCACCCTCCGTTTGCAGCGGGCAACCTACGAGCAGTACTTC. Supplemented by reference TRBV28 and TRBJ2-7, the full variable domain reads DVKVTQSSRYLVKRTGEKVFLECVQDMDHENMFWYRQDPGLGLRLIYFSYDVKMKEKGDIPEGYSVSREKKERFSLILESASTNQTSMYLCASTTLRLQRATYEQYFGPGTRLTVT.

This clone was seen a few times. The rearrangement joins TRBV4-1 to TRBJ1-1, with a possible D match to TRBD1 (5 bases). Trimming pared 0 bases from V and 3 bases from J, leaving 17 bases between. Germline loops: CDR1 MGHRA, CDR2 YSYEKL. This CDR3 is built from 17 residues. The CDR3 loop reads CASSQESIREKDTEAFF. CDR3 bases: TGCGCCAGCAGCCAAGAAAGTATCAGGGAAAAGGACACTGAAGCTTTCTTT.

The DNA of the CDR3 is TGTGCCAGCAGCTTCCGCCAGAAGGAAGAGACCCAGTACTTC. This translates into CASSFRQKEETQYF. The chain recombines TRBV11-2 with TRBJ2-5, with unresolved D. Germline CDR1 SGHAT, CDR2 FQNNGV. CDR3 size: 14 residues. V shed 3 bases and J shed 3 bases, with 11 bases lying between them.

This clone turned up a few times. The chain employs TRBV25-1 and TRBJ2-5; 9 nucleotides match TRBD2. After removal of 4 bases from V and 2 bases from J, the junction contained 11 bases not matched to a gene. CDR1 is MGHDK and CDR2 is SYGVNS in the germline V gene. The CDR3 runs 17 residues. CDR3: CASSGREGLLFQETQYF. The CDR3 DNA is TGTGCCAGCAGTGGGCGGGAGGGCCTCTTATTTCAAGAGACCCAGTACTTC.

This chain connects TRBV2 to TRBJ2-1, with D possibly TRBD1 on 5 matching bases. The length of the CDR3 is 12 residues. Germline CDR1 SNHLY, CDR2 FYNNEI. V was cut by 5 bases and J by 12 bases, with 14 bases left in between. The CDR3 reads CASSPHPQGQFF. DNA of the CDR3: TGTGCCAGCAGTCCGCACCCGCAGGGGCAGTTCTTC.

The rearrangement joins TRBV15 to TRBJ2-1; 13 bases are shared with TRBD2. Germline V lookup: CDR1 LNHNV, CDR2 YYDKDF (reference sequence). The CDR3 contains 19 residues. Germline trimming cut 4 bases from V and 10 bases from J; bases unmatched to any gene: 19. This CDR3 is CATSKDQRLAGGPVDEQFF. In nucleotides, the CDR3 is TGTGCCACCAGCAAAGATCAGAGACTAGCGGGAGGACCAGTGGACGAGCAGTTCTTC. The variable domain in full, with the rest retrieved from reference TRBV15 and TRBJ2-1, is DAMVIQNPRYQVTQFGKPVTLSCSQTLNHNVMYWYQQKSSQAPKLLFHYYDKDFNNEADTPDNFQSRRPNTSFCFLDIRSPGLGDTAMYLCATSKDQRLAGGPVDEQFFGPGTRLTVL.

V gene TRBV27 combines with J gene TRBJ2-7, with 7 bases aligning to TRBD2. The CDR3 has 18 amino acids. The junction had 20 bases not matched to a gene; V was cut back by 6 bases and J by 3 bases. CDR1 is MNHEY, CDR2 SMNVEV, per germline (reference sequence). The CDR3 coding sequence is TGTGCCAGCAGCTCAGTCCCCATGACTAGCCATAATCTCTACGAGCAGTACTTC. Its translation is CASSSVPMTSHNLYEQYF.

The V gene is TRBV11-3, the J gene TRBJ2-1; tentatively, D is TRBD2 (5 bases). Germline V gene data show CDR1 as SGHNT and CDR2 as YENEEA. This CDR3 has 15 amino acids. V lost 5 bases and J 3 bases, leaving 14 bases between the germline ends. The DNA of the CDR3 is TGTGCCAGCAGCCAGAGGACTTCGAACTACAATGAGCAGTTCTTC. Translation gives CASSQRTSNYNEQFF. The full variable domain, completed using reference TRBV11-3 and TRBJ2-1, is EAGVVQSPRYKIIEKKQPVAFWCNPISGHNTLYWYLQNLGQGPELLIRYENEEAVDDSQLPKDRFSAERLKGVDSTLKIQPAELGDSAVYLCASSQRTSNYNEQFFGPGTRLTVL.

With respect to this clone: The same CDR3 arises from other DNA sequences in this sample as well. In nucleotides, the CDR3 is TGCGCCAGTTCGGACAGGGCAACTAATGAAAAACTGTTTTTT. Translating it yields CASSDRATNEKLFF. The rearrangement links TRBV5-1 to TRBJ1-4; the match to TRBD1 covers 8 bases. The CDR3 loop spans 14 amino acids. Trimming took 8 bases from V and 0 from J; bases not matched to a gene: 3. From germline, CDR1 is SGHRS and CDR2 YFSETQ.

CDR3 sequence reads: CASSAWSEAFF. The CDR3, as DNA: TGTGCCAGCAGTGCTTGGTCTGAAGCTTTCTTT. The chain joins TRBV6-5 to TRBJ1-1; no clear D. The CDR3 is 11 amino acids. Per germline, CDR1 MNHEY and CDR2 SVGAGI. Trimming removed 5 bases at V and 6 bases at J, with 7 bases between.

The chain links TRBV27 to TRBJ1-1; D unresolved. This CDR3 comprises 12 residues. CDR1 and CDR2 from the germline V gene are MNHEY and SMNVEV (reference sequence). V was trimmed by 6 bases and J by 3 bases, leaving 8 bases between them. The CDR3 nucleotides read TGTGCCAGCAGGTGGGGAGACACTGAAGCTTTCTTT. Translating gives CASRWGDTEAFF.

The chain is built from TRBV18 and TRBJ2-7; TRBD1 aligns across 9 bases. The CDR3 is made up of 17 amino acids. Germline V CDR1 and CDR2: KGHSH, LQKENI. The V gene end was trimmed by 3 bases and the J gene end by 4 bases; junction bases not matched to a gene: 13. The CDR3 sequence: CASSPPNTGTGRYEQYF. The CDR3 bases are TGTGCCAGCTCACCGCCTAACACCGGGACAGGGCGATACGAGCAGTACTTC.

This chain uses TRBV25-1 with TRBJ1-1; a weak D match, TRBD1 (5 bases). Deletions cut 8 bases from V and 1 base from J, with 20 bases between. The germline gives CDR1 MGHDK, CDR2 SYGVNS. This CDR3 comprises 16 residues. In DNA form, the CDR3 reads TGTGCCAGCCGTCCTAAGCGGGGGATTTCGAACACTGAAGCTTTCTTT. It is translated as CASRPKRGISNTEAFF.

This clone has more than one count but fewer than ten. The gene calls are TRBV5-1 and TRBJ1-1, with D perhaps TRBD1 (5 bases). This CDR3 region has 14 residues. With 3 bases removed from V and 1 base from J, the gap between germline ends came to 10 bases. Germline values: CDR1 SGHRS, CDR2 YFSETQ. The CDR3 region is CASSWGTENTEAFF. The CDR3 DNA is TGCGCCAGCAGCTGGGGGACGGAGAACACTGAAGCTTTCTTT.

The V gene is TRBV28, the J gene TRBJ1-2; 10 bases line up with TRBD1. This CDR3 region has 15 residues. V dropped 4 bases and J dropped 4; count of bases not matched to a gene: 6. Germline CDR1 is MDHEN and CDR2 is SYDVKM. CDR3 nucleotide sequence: TGTGCCAGCAGTTCCTTCGGGACAGGGGTCTATGGCTACACCTTC. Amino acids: CASSSFGTGVYGYTF.

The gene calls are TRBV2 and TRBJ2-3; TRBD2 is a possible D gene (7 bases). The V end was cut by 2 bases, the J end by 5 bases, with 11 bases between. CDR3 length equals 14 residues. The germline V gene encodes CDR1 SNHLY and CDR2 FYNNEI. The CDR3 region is CASSEYREGDTQYF. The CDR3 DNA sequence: TGTGCCAGCAGTGAATACAGGGAGGGAGATACGCAGTATTTT.

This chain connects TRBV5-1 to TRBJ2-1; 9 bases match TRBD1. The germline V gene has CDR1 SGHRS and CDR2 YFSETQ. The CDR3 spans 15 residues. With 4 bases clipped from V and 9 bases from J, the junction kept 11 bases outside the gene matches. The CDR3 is CASSQGTGMWGEQFF. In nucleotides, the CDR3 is TGCGCCAGCAGCCAAGGGACAGGGATGTGGGGTGAGCAGTTCTTC.

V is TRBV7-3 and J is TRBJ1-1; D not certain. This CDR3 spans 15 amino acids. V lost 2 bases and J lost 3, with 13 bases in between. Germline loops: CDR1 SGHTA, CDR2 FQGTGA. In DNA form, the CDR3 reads TGTGCCAGCAGCTTAGTTCCGGGGATTGACACTGAAGCTTTCTTT. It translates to CASSLVPGIDTEAFF.

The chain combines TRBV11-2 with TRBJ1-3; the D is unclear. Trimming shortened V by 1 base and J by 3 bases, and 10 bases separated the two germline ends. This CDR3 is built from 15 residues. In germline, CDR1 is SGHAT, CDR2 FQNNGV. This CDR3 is CASSLGPEVGNTIYF. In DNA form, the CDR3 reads TGTGCCAGCAGCTTAGGTCCGGAAGTTGGAAACACCATATATTTT.

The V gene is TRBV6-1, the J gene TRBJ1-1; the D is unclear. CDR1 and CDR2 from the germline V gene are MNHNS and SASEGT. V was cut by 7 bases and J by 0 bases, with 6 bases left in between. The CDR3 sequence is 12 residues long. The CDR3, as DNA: TGTGCCAGCACTATGGTGAACACTGAAGCTTTCTTT. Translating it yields CASTMVNTEAFF.

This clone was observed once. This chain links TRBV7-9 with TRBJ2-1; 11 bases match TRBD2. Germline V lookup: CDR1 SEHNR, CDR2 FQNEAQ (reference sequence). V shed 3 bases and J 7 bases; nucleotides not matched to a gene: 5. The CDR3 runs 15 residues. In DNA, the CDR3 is TGTGCCAGCAGCTTCGGTAGCGGGAGGGGGAATGAGCAGTTCTTC. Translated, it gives CASSFGSGRGNEQFF.

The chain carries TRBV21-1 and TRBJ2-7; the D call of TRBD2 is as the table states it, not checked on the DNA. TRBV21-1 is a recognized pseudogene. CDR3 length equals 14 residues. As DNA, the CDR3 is TGTGCCAGCAGCAAAGTACCCAACGAGGGAGAGCAGTACTTC. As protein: CASSKVPNEGEQYF.

This CDR3 reads CAISESLGNVGGYTF. The CDR3 DNA reads TGTGCCATCAGTGAGTCGTTAGGGAACGTAGGTGGCTACACCTTC. The V call is TRBV10-3, the J call TRBJ1-2; D is unclear. V was clipped by 0 bases and J by 7 bases, with 15 bases between them. CDR1 is ENHRY and CDR2 is SYGVKD in the germline V gene. The CDR3 has 15 amino acids.

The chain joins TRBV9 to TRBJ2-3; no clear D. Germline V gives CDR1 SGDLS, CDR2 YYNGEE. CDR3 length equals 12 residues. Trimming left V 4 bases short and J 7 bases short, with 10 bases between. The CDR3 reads CASSTDSYTQYF. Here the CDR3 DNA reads TGTGCCAGCAGCACAGATTCATATACGCAGTATTTT.

CDR3 loop: CASSPQGQGNEQYF. DNA of the CDR3: TGTGCCAGCTCACCCCAAGGACAGGGTAACGAGCAGTACTTC. The chain uses TRBV18 and TRBJ2-7; 8 positions agree with TRBD1. With V trimmed by 3 bases and J by 5 bases, 6 bases remained unmatched. The germline CDR1 and CDR2 sequences are KGHSH and LQKENI. The CDR3 sequence is 14 residues long.

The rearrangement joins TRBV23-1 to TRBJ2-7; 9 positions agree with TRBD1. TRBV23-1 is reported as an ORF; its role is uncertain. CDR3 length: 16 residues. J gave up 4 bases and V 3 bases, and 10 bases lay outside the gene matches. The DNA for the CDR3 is TGCGCCAGCAGTCACCCGGGACAGGGACTCTCATACGAGCAGTACTTC. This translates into CASSHPGQGLSYEQYF.

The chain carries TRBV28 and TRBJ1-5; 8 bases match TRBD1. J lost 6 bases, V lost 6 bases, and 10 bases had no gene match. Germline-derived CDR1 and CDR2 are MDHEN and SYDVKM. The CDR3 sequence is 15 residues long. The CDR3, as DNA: TGTGCCAGCAGGGAGGCCTCAGGGGGCTTTCAGCCCCAGCATTTT. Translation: CASREASGGFQPQHF.

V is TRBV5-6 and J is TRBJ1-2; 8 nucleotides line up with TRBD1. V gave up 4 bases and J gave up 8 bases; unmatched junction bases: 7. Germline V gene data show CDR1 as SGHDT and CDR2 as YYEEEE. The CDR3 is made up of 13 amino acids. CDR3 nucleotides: TGTGCCAGCAGCCAGACAGGGGAGCACGGCTACACCTTC. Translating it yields CASSQTGEHGYTF.

CDR3 sequence: CASSWDRGETEAFF. DNA for the CDR3: TGTGCCAGCAGTTGGGACAGGGGAGAAACTGAAGCTTTCTTT. V and J are TRBV6-6 and TRBJ1-1; TRBD1 matches 10 bases. V was pared by 4 bases and J by 5 bases, with 4 bases of the junction left unmatched. The germline gives CDR1 MNHNY, CDR2 SVGAGI (reference sequence). This CDR3 spans 14 amino acids.

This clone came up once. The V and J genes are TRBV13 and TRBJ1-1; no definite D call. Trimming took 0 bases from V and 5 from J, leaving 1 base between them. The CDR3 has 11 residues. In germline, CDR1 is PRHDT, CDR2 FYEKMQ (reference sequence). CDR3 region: CASSLGTEAFF. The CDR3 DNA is TGTGCCAGCAGCTTAGGAACTGAAGCTTTCTTT. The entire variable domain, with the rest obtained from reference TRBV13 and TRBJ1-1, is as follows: AAGVIQSPRHLIKEKRETATLKCYPIPRHDTVYWYQQGPGQDPQFLISFYEKMQSDKGSIPDRFSAQQFSDYHSELNMSSLELGDSALYFCASSLGTEAFFGQGTRLTVV.

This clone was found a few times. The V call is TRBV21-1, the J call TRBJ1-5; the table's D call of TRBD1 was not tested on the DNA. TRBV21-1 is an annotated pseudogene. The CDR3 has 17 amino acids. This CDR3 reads CASSKASGTTSNQPQHF. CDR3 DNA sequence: TGTGCCAGCAGCAAAGCTTCCGGGACAACTAGCAATCAGCCCCAGCATTTT.

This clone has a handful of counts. The CDR3 region has the DNA TGTGCCAGCAGCTTTCAAGGTGGGACTAGCGGGTTACGGGCAGATACGCAGTATTTT. It translates to CASSFQGGTSGLRADTQYF. The chain has TRBV11-1 and TRBJ2-3, with 12 nucleotides matching TRBD2. The CDR3 consists of 19 residues. Germline CDR1 and CDR2: SGHAT and FQDESV (reference sequence). J lost 4 bases, V lost 3 bases, and 14 bases had no gene match.